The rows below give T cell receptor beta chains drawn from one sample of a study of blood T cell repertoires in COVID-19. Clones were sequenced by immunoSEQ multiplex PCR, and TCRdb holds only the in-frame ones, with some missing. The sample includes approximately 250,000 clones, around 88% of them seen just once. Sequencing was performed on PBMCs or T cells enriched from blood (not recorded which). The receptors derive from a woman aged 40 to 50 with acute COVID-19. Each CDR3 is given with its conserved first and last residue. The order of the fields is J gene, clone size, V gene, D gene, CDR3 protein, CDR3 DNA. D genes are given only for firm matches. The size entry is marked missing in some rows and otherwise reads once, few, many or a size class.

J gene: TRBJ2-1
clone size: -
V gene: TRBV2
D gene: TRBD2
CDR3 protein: CASRETSGGNEQFF
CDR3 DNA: TGTGCCAGCAGGGAGACTAGCGGGGGAAATGAGCAGTTCTTC

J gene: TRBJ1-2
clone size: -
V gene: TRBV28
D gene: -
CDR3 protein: CASSFFAGRSYGYTF
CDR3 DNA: TGTGCCAGCAGTTTTTTCGCAGGGAGGAGCTATGGCTACACCTTC

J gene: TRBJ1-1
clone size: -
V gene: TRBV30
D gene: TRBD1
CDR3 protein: CACKQGFGTEAFF
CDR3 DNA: TGTGCCTGCAAACAGGGGTTCGGCACTGAAGCTTTCTTT

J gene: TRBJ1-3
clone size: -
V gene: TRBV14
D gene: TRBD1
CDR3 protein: CASSHLTGYGGNTIYF
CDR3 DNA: TGTGCCAGCAGCCACCTGACAGGGTACGGTGGAAACACCATATATTTT

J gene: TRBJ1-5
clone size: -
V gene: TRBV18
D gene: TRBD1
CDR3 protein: CASSPTRGEGQPQHF
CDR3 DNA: TGTGCCAGCTCGCCTACCAGGGGGGAAGGTCAGCCCCAGCATTTT

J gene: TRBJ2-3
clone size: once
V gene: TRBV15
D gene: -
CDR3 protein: CATSRDRGSADTQYF
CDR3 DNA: TGTGCCACCAGCAGAGATCGGGGTAGTGCAGATACGCAGTATTTT

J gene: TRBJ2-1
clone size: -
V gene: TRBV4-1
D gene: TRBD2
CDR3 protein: CASSQEGLAGVLRQFF
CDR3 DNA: TGCGCCAGCAGCCAAGAAGGACTAGCGGGAGTTCTTCGGCAGTTCTTC

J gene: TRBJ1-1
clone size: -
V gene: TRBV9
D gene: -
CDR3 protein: CASSEPGLMNTEAFF
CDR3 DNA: TGTGCCAGCAGCGAACCGGGACTCATGAACACTGAAGCTTTCTTT

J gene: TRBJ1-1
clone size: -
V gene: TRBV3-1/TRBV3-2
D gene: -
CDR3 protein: CASSIYTGSSEAFF
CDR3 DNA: TGTGCCAGCAGCATTTACACAGGATCCTCCGAAGCTTTCTTT

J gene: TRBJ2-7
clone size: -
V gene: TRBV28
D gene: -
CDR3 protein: CASSSGQTYEQYF
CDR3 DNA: TGTGCCAGCAGTTCAGGACAGACCTACGAGCAGTACTTC

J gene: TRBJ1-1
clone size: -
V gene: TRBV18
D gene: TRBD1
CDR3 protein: CASSDRTGWDTEAFF
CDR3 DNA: TGTGCCAGCTCAGACAGGACAGGGTGGGACACTGAAGCTTTCTTT

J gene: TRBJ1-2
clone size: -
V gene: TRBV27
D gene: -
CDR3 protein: CASSFSLRQLTNYGYTF
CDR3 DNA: TGTGCCAGCAGTTTTTCCCTCAGACAGTTAACAAACTATGGCTACACCTTC

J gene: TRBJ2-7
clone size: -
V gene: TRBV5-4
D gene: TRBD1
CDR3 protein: CASSLGQGETYEQYF
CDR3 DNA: TGTGCCAGCAGCTTGGGACAGGGGGAAACCTACGAGCAGTACTTC

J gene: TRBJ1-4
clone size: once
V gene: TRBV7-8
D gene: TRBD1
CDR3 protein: CASSLVGGQGNEKLFF
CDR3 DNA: TGTGCCAGCAGCTTAGTAGGGGGACAGGGTAATGAAAAACTGTTTTTT

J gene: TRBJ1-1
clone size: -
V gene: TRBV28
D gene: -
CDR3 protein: CASSVGANTEAFF
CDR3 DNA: TGTGCCAGCAGCGTAGGGGCGAACACTGAAGCTTTCTTT

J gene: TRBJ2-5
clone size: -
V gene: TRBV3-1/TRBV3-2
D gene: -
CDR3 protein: CASSLLSRKETQYF
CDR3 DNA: TGTGCCAGCAGCCTACTAAGCAGAAAAGAGACCCAGTACTTC

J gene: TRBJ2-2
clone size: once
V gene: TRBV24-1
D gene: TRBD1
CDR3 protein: CATSGWGQGITGELFF
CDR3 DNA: TGTGCCACCAGTGGATGGGGACAGGGGATTACCGGGGAGCTGTTTTTT

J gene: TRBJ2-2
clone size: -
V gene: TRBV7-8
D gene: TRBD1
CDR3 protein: CASSRDRLTGELFF
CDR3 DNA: TGTGCCAGCAGCCGGGACAGACTAACCGGGGAGCTGTTTTTT

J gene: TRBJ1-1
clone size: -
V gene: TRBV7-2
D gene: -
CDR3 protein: CASSPRTFGTFF
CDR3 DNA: TGTGCCAGCAGCCCCCGGACATTTGGAACTTTCTTT

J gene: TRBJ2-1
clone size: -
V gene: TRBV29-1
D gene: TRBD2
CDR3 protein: CSVRNLWGGETNEQFF
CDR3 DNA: TGCAGCGTTCGCAATCTGTGGGGAGGGGAGACGAATGAGCAGTTCTTC

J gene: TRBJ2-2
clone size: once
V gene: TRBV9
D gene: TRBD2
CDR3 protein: CASSVYPPTSGRLSGELFF
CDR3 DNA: TGTGCCAGCAGCGTATACCCCCCTACTAGCGGGAGGTTGAGTGGGGAGCTGTTTTTT

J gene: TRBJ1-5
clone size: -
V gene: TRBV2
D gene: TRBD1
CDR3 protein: CASSESTGGQPQHF
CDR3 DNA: TGTGCCAGCAGTGAAAGCACAGGGGGTCAGCCCCAGCATTTT

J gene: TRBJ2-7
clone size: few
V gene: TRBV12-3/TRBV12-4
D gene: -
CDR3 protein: CASRQSYEQYF
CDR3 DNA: TGTGCCAGCAGACAATCCTACGAGCAGTACTTC

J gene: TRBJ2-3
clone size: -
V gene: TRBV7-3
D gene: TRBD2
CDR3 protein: CASSLRGRASDTQYF
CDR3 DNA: TGTGCCAGCAGCTTACGCGGGAGGGCTTCCGATACGCAGTATTTT

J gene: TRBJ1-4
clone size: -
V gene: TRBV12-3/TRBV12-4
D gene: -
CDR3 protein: CASSLLQNEKLFF
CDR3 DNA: TGTGCCAGCAGTCTCCTTCAGAATGAAAAACTGTTTTTT

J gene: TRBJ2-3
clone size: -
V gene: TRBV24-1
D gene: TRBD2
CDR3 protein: CATSDTREDASSTDTQYF
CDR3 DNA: TGTGCCACCAGTGATACCCGGGAGGATGCCTCTAGCACAGATACGCAGTATTTT

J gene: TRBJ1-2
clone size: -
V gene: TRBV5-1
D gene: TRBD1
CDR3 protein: CASSSTGTGEGYTF
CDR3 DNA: TGCGCCAGCAGCTCAACCGGGACAGGGGAGGGCTACACCTTC

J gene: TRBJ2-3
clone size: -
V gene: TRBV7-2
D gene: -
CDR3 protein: CASSPRRADTQYF
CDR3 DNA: TGTGCCAGCAGCCCCCGACGGGCAGATACGCAGTATTTT

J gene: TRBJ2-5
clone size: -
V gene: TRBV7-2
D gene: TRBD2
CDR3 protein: CASSPRLAGGRETQYF
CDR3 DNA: TGTGCCAGCAGCCCGCGACTAGCGGGAGGCCGGGAGACCCAGTACTTC

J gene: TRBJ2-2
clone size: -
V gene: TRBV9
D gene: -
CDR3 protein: CASSVDQVTGELFF
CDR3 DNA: TGTGCCAGCAGCGTAGATCAGGTCACCGGGGAGCTGTTTTTT

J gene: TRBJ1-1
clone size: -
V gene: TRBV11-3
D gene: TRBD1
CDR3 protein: CASPSGDRGRVGTEAFF
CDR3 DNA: TGTGCCAGTCCTTCCGGGGACAGGGGGCGCGTGGGGACTGAAGCTTTCTTT

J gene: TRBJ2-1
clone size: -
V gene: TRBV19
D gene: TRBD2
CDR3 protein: CASSAHSGRRYNEQFF
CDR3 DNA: TGTGCCAGTAGTGCTCATAGCGGGAGAAGGTACAATGAGCAGTTCTTC

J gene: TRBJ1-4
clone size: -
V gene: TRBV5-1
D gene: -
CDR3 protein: CASSLGTNGEGKLFF
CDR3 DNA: TGCGCCAGCAGCTTGGGGACCAACGGAGAGGGAAAACTGTTTTTT

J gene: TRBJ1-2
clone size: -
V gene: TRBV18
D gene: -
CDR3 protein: CASSKYSDRRDYGYTF
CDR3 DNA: TGTGCCAGCTCTAAATACAGCGATAGGCGGGACTATGGCTACACCTTC

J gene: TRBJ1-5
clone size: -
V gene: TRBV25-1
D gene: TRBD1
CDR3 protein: CASSEPLYRGVNQPQHF
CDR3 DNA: TGTGCCAGCAGTGAACCGTTATACAGGGGGGTCAATCAGCCCCAGCATTTT

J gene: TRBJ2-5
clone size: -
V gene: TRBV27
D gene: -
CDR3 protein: CASSLGAEETQYF
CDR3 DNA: TGTGCCAGCAGTTTAGGGGCTGAAGAGACCCAGTACTTC

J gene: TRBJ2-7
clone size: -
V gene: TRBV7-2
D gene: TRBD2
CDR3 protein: CASRRGRASYEQYF
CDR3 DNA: TGTGCCAGTCGACGCGGGAGGGCCTCCTACGAGCAGTACTTC

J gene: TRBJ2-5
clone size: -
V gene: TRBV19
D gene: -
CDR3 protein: CASRPFDGVETQYF
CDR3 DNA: TGTGCCAGCAGACCTTTCGACGGGGTTGAGACCCAGTACTTC

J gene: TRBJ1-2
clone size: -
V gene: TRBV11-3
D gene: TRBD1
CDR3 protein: CASSLQGGNYGYTF
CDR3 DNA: TGTGCCAGCAGCCTACAGGGGGGGAACTATGGCTACACCTTC

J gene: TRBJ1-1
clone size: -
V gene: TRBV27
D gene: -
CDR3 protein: CASSLYRFMNTEAFF
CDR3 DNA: TGTGCCAGCAGTTTATACAGGTTCATGAACACTGAAGCTTTCTTT

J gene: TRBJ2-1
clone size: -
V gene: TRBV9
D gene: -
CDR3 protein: CASSVQGSYNEQFF
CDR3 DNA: TGTGCCAGCAGCGTACAGGGCTCCTACAATGAGCAGTTCTTC

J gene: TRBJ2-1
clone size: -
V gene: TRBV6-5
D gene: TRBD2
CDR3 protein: CASSSGLAFEQFF
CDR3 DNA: TGTGCCAGCAGTTCGGGACTAGCGTTTGAGCAGTTCTTC

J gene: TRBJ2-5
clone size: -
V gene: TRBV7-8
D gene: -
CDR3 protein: CASSPGTGMRETQYF
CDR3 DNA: TGTGCCAGCAGCCCAGGCACAGGGATGAGGGAGACCCAGTACTTC

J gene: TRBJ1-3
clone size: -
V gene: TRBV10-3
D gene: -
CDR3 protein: CAIGGLSGNTIYF
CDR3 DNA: TGTGCCATCGGGGGCCTCTCTGGAAACACCATATATTTT

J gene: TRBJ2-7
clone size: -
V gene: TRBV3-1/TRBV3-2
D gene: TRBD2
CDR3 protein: CASSPLGYSGVYEQYF
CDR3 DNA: TGTGCCAGCAGCCCCCTAGGCTATAGCGGGGTATACGAGCAGTACTTC

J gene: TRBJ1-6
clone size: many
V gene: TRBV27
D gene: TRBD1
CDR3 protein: CASSSGTGFRDSPLHF
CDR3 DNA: TGTGCCAGCAGTTCTGGGACAGGGTTCCGGGATTCACCCCTCCACTTT

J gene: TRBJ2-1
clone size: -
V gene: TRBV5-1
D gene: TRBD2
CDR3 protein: CASSLGSSGFNNEQFF
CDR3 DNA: TGCGCCAGCAGCTTGGGGTCTAGCGGGTTCAACAATGAGCAGTTCTTC

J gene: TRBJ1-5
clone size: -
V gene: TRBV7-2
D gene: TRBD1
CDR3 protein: CASSPRQGIQPQHF
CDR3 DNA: TGTGCCAGCAGCCCTAGACAGGGAATTCAGCCCCAGCATTTT

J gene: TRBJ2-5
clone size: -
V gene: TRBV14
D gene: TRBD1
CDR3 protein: CASSQRQGNPLVETQYF
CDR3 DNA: TGTGCCAGCAGCCAGAGACAGGGGAATCCTTTGGTTGAGACCCAGTACTTC

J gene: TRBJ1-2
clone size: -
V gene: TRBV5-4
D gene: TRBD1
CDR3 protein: CASSFRTGGAGGYTF
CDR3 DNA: TGTGCCAGCAGCTTCAGGACAGGGGGCGCCGGTGGCTACACCTTC

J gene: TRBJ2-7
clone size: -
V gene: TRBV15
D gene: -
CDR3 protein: CATSSDTISGLYEQYF
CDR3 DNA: TGTGCCACCAGCAGCGATACTATTAGCGGCCTCTACGAGCAGTACTTC